The rows below give T cell receptor beta chains drawn from one sample of a study of CD8+ T cells in alopecia areata. Repertoires were generated with immunoSEQ multiplex PCR, while TCRdb's copy carries only in-frame clones and drops some. The sample lists 220,000 or so clones; roughly 57% were seen once. The source was CD4+ T cells sorted from blood, collected at week 0. The receptors here all came from a human donor with alopecia areata. Both conserved end residues are part of each CDR3. A D gene is named only where the DNA matches it firmly. Part of the rows lack a size; the others show once, few, many or a class for expanded clones.

CASSLGTGGLQPQHF TGTGCCAGCAGCTTAGGGACAGGGGGCCTTCAGCCCCAGCATTTT TRBJ1-5 TRBV7-2 TRBD1 NA
CASSQRLLRGEKLFF TGTGCCAGCAGCCAACGCCTTTTAAGAGGTGAAAAACTGTTTTTT TRBJ1-4 TRBV14 NA NA
CASSPPGGLYEQYF TGTGCCAGCAGCCCCCCGGGGGGGCTATACGAGCAGTACTTC TRBJ2-7 TRBV7-9 TRBD2 NA
CASRNRGRSGNEQFF TGTGCCAGCAGGAACAGGGGGCGGAGTGGCAATGAGCAGTTCTTC TRBJ2-1 TRBV6-5 TRBD1 NA
CSARAGAVDYNEQFF TGCAGCGCCCGAGCGGGGGCGGTAGACTACAATGAGCAGTTCTTC TRBJ2-1 TRBV29-1 TRBD2 NA
CASSSGGLAKPYEQYF TGTGCCAGCAGCTCGGGCGGGCTAGCGAAACCCTACGAGCAGTACTTC TRBJ2-7 TRBV7-6 NA once
CASSPLAGKENIQYF TGTGCCAGCTCACCACTCGCAGGGAAGGAAAACATTCAGTACTTC TRBJ2-4 TRBV18 NA NA
CSVEDLWAEETQYF TGCAGCGTTGAAGATCTTTGGGCAGAAGAGACCCAGTACTTC TRBJ2-5 TRBV29-1 NA NA
CAWNPGQGNTIYF TGTGCCTGGAATCCAGGACAGGGAAACACCATATATTTT TRBJ1-3 TRBV30 NA few
CASSLEVGGHNEQFF TGTGCCAGCAGCTTAGAGGTCGGGGGGCACAATGAGCAGTTCTTC TRBJ2-1 TRBV7-7 NA NA
CASSIGGQPQHF TGTGCCAGTAGTATAGGGGGTCAGCCCCAGCATTTT TRBJ1-5 TRBV19 NA NA
CATGGVLADTQYF TGTGCCACCGGGGGAGTACTGGCAGATACGCAGTATTTT TRBJ2-3 TRBV2 NA few
CASSLGRNTEAFF TGCGCCAGCAGCTTGGGTAGAAACACTGAAGCTTTCTTT TRBJ1-1 TRBV5-1 NA few
CASSRRSSYNEQFF TGTGCCAGCAGCCGGAGGAGCTCCTACAATGAGCAGTTCTTC TRBJ2-1 TRBV7-9 NA NA
CASSTQNRDHHVLHF TGTGCCAGCAGCACACAAAACCGGGACCATCACGTCCTCCACTTT TRBJ1-6 TRBV7-9 NA NA
CASSPLPSYEQYF TGTGCCAGCTCACCACTGCCTTCCTACGAGCAGTACTTC TRBJ2-7 TRBV18 NA once
CASSQQETQYF TGTGCCAGCAGTCAACAAGAGACCCAGTACTTC TRBJ2-5 TRBV6-6 NA few
CAWSVTPGRGRAKNEQFF TGTGCCTGGAGTGTTACCCCAGGTCGCGGGAGGGCCAAAAATGAGCAGTTCTTC TRBJ2-1 TRBV30 TRBD2 NA
CAWAWGQKETQYF TGTGCCTGGGCATGGGGACAGAAGGAGACCCAGTACTTC TRBJ2-5 TRBV30 TRBD1 NA
CAWNRGAGNEQFF TGTGCCTGGAACAGGGGCGCGGGAAATGAGCAGTTCTTC TRBJ2-1 TRBV30 NA NA
CASRGTEKLFF TGCGCCAGCAGAGGGACAGAAAAACTGTTTTTT TRBJ1-4 TRBV4-3 NA NA
CASSSRPERTTEAFF TGTGCCAGCAGCTCGCGTCCCGAGCGGACCACTGAAGCTTTCTTT TRBJ1-1 TRBV5-4 NA NA
CAWSWGPNGYTF TGTGCCTGGAGTTGGGGGCCGAATGGCTACACCTTC TRBJ1-2 TRBV30 NA NA
CASSLKRGGGGDEQFF TGTGCCAGCAGCTTGAAGCGGGGGGGCGGAGGAGATGAGCAGTTCTTC TRBJ2-1 TRBV5-4 TRBD2 NA
CAWSVMRYNEQFF TGTGCCTGGAGTGTGATGCGATACAATGAGCAGTTCTTC TRBJ2-1 TRBV30 NA NA
CSVEDGDLRNTQYF TGCAGCGTTGAAGATGGGGACTTGCGGAATACGCAGTATTTT TRBJ2-3 TRBV29-1 NA NA
CASSLIAVRRNTEAFF TGTGCCAGCAGTTTGATCGCGGTGCGGCGAAACACTGAAGCTTTCTTT TRBJ1-1 TRBV28 NA NA
CASSVPGQGAHEQYF TGTGCCAGCAGTGTGCCGGGACAGGGGGCGCACGAGCAGTACTTC TRBJ2-7 TRBV6-5 TRBD1 few
CASSQSLIYEQYF TGCGCCAGCAGTCAATCTTTGATTTACGAGCAGTACTTC TRBJ2-7 TRBV23-1 NA NA